Listed here is a single T cell receptor beta chain. TCRdb reprocessed the 5' RACE reads via MiXCR and lists one record per CDR3 protein. The sample contains under 200,000 distinct CDR3 sequences, about 9.9% of which appear only once. These data are taken from a study of T-cell memory formation after mild COVID-19. The TCR comes from a man younger than 35 who had mild COVID-19 (a few samples of this study predate the infection). Cell type and time point are not known. The sequencing input was PBMCs or a T cell subset sorted from them (not recorded which).

The CDR3 nucleotides are TGCAGTGCTAGAGGGCCCGCGCCTGGGGCCAACGTCCTGACTTTC. Its translation is CSARGPAPGANVLTF. The rearrangement links TRBV20-1 to TRBJ2-6; D is undetermined. The CDR3 runs 15 residues. Between the trimmed V and J ends, which lost 1 base and 2 bases, there was a span of 9 bases. Germline lookup yields CDR1 DFQATT and CDR2 SNEGSKA (reference sequence).